Here is one T cell receptor beta chain with its context. The data stem from a study of shared clonotypes between healthy human individuals. The CDR3 contains 14 residues. The germline gives CDR1 LGHNT, CDR2 FRNRAP. The ends were cut back, 5 bases at V and 7 bases at J, with 14 bases in the middle. Clones were read by immunoSEQ multiplex PCR, and TCRdb kept only the in-frame ones, dropping some. Seen here are nearly 1 million clones, less than 85% observed once, and the top ten hold nearly 1.5%. The receptor was derived from a man aged 18-30 years in good health. The V and J genes are TRBV12-5 and TRBJ1-4; tentatively, D is TRBD1 (5 bases). Material for sequencing was memory CD4+ T cells sorted from blood. Subset defined: CD45RA-negative fraction. The CDR3 DNA reads TGTGCTAGTGGTCAAGGGGTTCGGGCTGAAAAACTGTTTTTT. Its translation: CASGQGVRAEKLFF. The full variable domain, its missing parts supplied by reference TRBV12-5 and TRBJ1-4, is DARVTQTPRHKVTEMGQEVTMRCQPILGHNTVFWYRQTMMQGLELLAYFRNRAPLDDSGMPKDRFSAEMPDATLATLKIQPSEPRDSAVYFCASGQGVRAEKLFFGSGTQLSVL.